These 31 T cell receptor beta chains were sequenced from one sample in a study of OX40 agonist ivuxolimab in advanced cancers. Assay used: immunoSEQ multiplex PCR; TCRdb lists only in-frame clones, some missing. This table holds 65,000 to 95,000 clones, around 92% found once. The sample here was CD4+ or CD8+ T cells sorted from blood, taken in a trial of the OX40 agonist ivuxolimab. The receptors come from an adult with an advanced solid tumor such as melanoma, head and neck, liver or kidney cancer.

The gene calls are TRBV9 and TRBJ2-1, with 10 bases lining up with TRBD1. After removal of 5 bases from V and 5 bases from J, the junction contained 4 bases not matched to a gene. The CDR3 sequence is 14 residues long. The germline V gene encodes CDR1 SGDLS and CDR2 YYNGEE. CDR3 in DNA: TGTGCCAGCAGTGGGACAGGGGTTAACAATGAGCAGTTCTTC. Translation: CASSGTGVNNEQFF.

The chain has TRBV7-3 and TRBJ1-3; TRBD1 aligns across 7 bases. The germline CDR1 and CDR2 sequences are SGHTA and FQGTGA. This CDR3 contains 16 residues. With 4 bases clipped from V and 2 bases from J, the junction kept 8 bases outside the gene matches. CDR3 coding DNA: TGTGCCAGCAGCTCCTCCCAGGGGGGAGCTGGAAACACCATATATTTT. Translated: CASSSSQGGAGNTIYF.

V usage is TRBV27 and J usage is TRBJ1-2; possibly TRBD1 for D (6 bases). The germline V and J ends were trimmed by 7 bases and 8 bases, with 17 bases remaining between them. Germline V gene lookup returns CDR1 MNHEY and CDR2 SMNVEV (reference sequence). The CDR3 covers 13 residues. The CDR3 DNA reads TGTGCCAGCACCGTCACAGGGTTTGAAGGCTACACCTTC. Translated, it gives CASTVTGFEGYTF.

The gene calls are TRBV5-4 and TRBJ2-2; no definite D call. Trimming took 2 bases from V and 5 from J, leaving 7 bases between them. From germline, CDR1 is SGHNT and CDR2 YYREEE (reference sequence). This CDR3 contains 13 residues. CDR3 sequence reads: CASSFSVTGELFF. DNA for the CDR3: TGTGCCAGCAGCTTTTCTGTAACCGGGGAGCTGTTTTTT. Together with reference TRBV5-4 and TRBJ2-2, the CDR3 gives the full variable domain: ETGVTQSPTHLIKTRGQQVTLRCSSQSGHNTVSWYQQALGQGPQFIFQYYREEENGRGNFPPRFSGLQFPNYSSELNVNALELDDSALYLCASSFSVTGELFFGEGSRLTVL.

The rearrangement uses TRBV29-1 and TRBJ1-5; D unclear. This CDR3 spans 11 amino acids. V was shortened by 4 bases and J by 7 bases, with 8 bases between the two germline ends. Looked up from germline, CDR1 is SQVTM and CDR2 is ANQGSEA. The CDR3 loop is CSVGEGQPQHF. DNA of the CDR3: TGCAGCGTTGGAGAGGGCCAGCCCCAGCATTTT.

The chain has TRBV7-3 and TRBJ2-4; D might be TRBD1 (6 bases). V lost 1 base, J lost 8 bases, and 12 bases lay in between. From germline, CDR1 is SGHTA and CDR2 FQGTGA. The length of the CDR3 is 14 residues. The CDR3 DNA sequence: TGTGCCAGCAGCTTAATAGCAGGGGAAGACATTCAGTACTTC. It specifies CASSLIAGEDIQYF.

J is TRBJ2-6 and V is TRBV28; the match to TRBD1 covers 7 bases. This CDR3 contains 17 residues. Germline values: CDR1 MDHEN, CDR2 SYDVKM. J gave up 0 bases and V 6 bases, and 8 bases lay outside the gene matches. The CDR3 DNA is TGTGCCAGCAGCCCGAGGACAGGCCCCTCTGGGGCCAACGTCCTGACTTTC. It is translated as CASSPRTGPSGANVLTF.

The chain carries TRBV18 and TRBJ2-7, with D tentatively TRBD2 (6 bases). V lost 3 bases and J lost 3, with 12 bases in between. Germline-derived CDR1 and CDR2 are KGHSH and LQKENI. This CDR3 has 14 residues. The CDR3 DNA reads TGTGCCAGCTCACCCGAGACGACTAGCTACGAGCAGTACTTC. Amino acid sequence: CASSPETTSYEQYF.

The chain has TRBV4-3 and TRBJ1-5; the D gene is possibly TRBD1 (5 bases). The CDR3 has 14 amino acids. Germline V CDR1 and CDR2: LGHNA, YSLEER. V lost 0 bases and J 4 bases, leaving 7 bases between the germline ends. The CDR3 bases are TGCGCCAGCAGCCAAGATTGGGGGAATCAGCCCCAGCATTTT. It is translated as CASSQDWGNQPQHF.

This chain connects TRBV6-4 to TRBJ2-7, with D unresolved. Trimming left V 9 bases short and J 1 base short, with 10 bases between. This CDR3 spans 12 amino acids. CDR1 and CDR2 (germline): MRHNA, SNTAGT. The DNA of the CDR3 is TGTGCCAGACCTCCCAGGTCCTACGAGCAGTACTTC. Translating it yields CARPPRSYEQYF.

The chain employs TRBV7-2 and TRBJ2-5; D might be TRBD1 (8 bases). This CDR3 has 16 residues. Germline loops: CDR1 SGHTA, CDR2 FQGNSA. The ends were cut back, 7 bases at V and 4 bases at J, with 22 bases in the middle. The CDR3 DNA reads TGTGCCAGCACCCCACAGGGGGGAGGGCTCCCAGAGACCCAGTACTTC. It specifies CASTPQGGGLPETQYF.

The chain carries TRBV30 and TRBJ1-3, with D unresolved. Trimming took off 2 bases at V and 0 bases at J, with 2 bases between the two ends. Germline V gives CDR1 GTSNPN, CDR2 SVGIG (reference sequence). The CDR3 loop spans 12 amino acids. CDR3 sequence: CAWSNSGNTIYF. The CDR3 DNA reads TGTGCCTGGAGTAACTCTGGAAACACCATATATTTT.

The chain has TRBV20-1 and TRBJ2-2; no clear D. Trimming removed 3 bases at V and 13 bases at J, with 12 bases between. Germline V gene lookup returns CDR1 DFQATT and CDR2 SNEGSKA (reference sequence). The CDR3 is made up of 11 amino acids. The CDR3 nucleotides read TGCAGTGCTAGTTCCAGGAACGTGCTGTTTTTT. As protein: CSASSRNVLFF.

This sequence joins TRBV25-1 and TRBJ2-1; D may be TRBD2 (6 bases). Trimming took off 1 base at V and 6 bases at J, with 13 bases between the two ends. CDR1 MGHDK and CDR2 SYGVNS come from the germline V gene. The CDR3 contains 15 residues. The CDR3 DNA follows: TGTGCCAGCAGTGAATCCGGGCGGGGAGGCAATGAGCAGTTCTTC. Translating it yields CASSESGRGGNEQFF.

V usage is TRBV19 and J usage is TRBJ1-2; 7 positions agree with TRBD1. The CDR3 sequence is 17 residues long. Germline lookup yields CDR1 LNHDA and CDR2 SQIVND (reference sequence). V lost 1 base and J lost 5; bases outside the gene matches: 13. CDR3 region: CASSIGARQGHLYGYTF. The CDR3 DNA follows: TGTGCCAGTAGTATAGGGGCCCGACAGGGACACCTTTATGGCTACACCTTC.

The chain joins TRBV30 to TRBJ2-2; 10 bases align to TRBD1. This CDR3 is built from 14 residues. J was trimmed by 5 bases and V by 5 bases; bases with no gene match: 5. Germline CDR1 and CDR2: GTSNPN and SVGIG (reference sequence). The DNA of the CDR3 is TGTGCCTGGGCCGGGACAGGGGTAACCGGGGAGCTGTTTTTT. It yields the protein CAWAGTGVTGELFF.

V is TRBV2 and J is TRBJ1-2; possible D gene TRBD1, 5 bases. Per the germline V gene, CDR1 is SNHLY and CDR2 is FYNNEI. V shed 8 bases and J shed 8 bases, with 18 bases lying between them. The CDR3 covers 13 residues. CDR3 sequence: CASGSRGREGYTF. CDR3 sequence (DNA): TGTGCCAGCGGTTCAAGGGGAAGAGAAGGCTACACCTTC.

The chain joins TRBV7-9 to TRBJ2-7, with D hard to call. Germline V lookup: CDR1 SEHNR, CDR2 FQNEAQ (reference sequence). The length of the CDR3 is 14 residues. Trimming removed 2 bases at V and 0 bases at J, with 8 bases between. Here the CDR3 reads CASSLLPSSYEQYF. The CDR3 DNA sequence: TGTGCCAGCAGCTTACTTCCGAGCTCCTACGAGCAGTACTTC.

The gene calls are TRBV11-3 and TRBJ2-1; no clear D gene. The CDR3 consists of 14 residues. The V end was cut by 1 base, the J end by 1 base, with 5 bases between. Germline CDR1 SGHNT, CDR2 YENEEA. CDR3 sequence (DNA): TGTGCCAGCAGCTTAGGACAATCCTACAATGAGCAGTTCTTC. Protein sequence: CASSLGQSYNEQFF. The full variable domain, rest sourced from reference TRBV11-3 and TRBJ2-1, is EAGVVQSPRYKIIEKKQPVAFWCNPISGHNTLYWYLQNLGQGPELLIRYENEEAVDDSQLPKDRFSAERLKGVDSTLKIQPAELGDSAVYLCASSLGQSYNEQFFGPGTRLTVL.

V and J are TRBV6-5 and TRBJ1-1; 8 bases agree with TRBD1. With 5 bases clipped from V and 7 bases from J, the junction kept 3 bases outside the gene matches. Per the germline V gene, CDR1 is MNHEY and CDR2 is SVGAGI. The CDR3 spans 12 residues. The CDR3 loop reads CASSRTGLEAFF. CDR3 nucleotide sequence: TGTGCCAGCAGTAGGACAGGGCTTGAAGCTTTCTTT.

This chain connects TRBV19 to TRBJ1-4; 8 bases agree with TRBD1. The V segment lost 3 bases and the J segment 7 bases; nucleotides outside the gene matches: 1. This CDR3 is 13 amino acids long. CDR1 is LNHDA, CDR2 SQIVND, per germline (reference sequence). Here the CDR3 DNA reads TGTGCCAGTAGTATCAGGGGGCGTGAAAAACTGTTTTTT. It encodes CASSIRGREKLFF.

The chain uses TRBV5-1 and TRBJ1-1; 7 nucleotides align to TRBD1. CDR3 size: 13 residues. V gave up 0 bases and J gave up 8 bases; unmatched junction bases: 4. Germline V gene data show CDR1 as SGHRS and CDR2 as YFSETQ. The CDR3 loop reads CASSLAGTAEAFF. The DNA for the CDR3 is TGCGCCAGCAGCTTGGCGGGGACAGCCGAAGCTTTCTTT.

V is TRBV6-1 and J is TRBJ2-7, with 10 bases aligning to TRBD2. CDR3 size: 14 residues. In germline, CDR1 is MNHNS, CDR2 SASEGT. After removal of 5 bases from V and 3 bases from J, the junction contained 4 bases not matched to a gene. The CDR3 coding sequence is TGTGCCAGCAGTAGACTAGCGGGCCACTACGAGCAGTACTTC. Protein: CASSRLAGHYEQYF.

The gene calls are TRBV14 and TRBJ2-7; D possibly corresponds to TRBD2 (5 bases). The V end was cut by 4 bases, the J end by 3 bases, with 13 bases between. CDR3 length equals 14 residues. Germline V gene sequence: CDR1 SGHDN, CDR2 FVKESK. For the CDR3, the DNA is TGTGCCAGCAGCCGCCAGCTAGAGGGCTACGAGCAGTACTTC. Translation: CASSRQLEGYEQYF.

The V call is TRBV19, the J call TRBJ2-7, with TRBD1 as a possible D gene (5 bases). The CDR3 totals 13 residues. Germline CDR1 LNHDA, CDR2 SQIVND (reference sequence). V lost 4 bases and J lost 0, with 7 bases in between. CDR3 DNA: TGTGCCAGTAGTAAGGACACCTCCTACGAGCAGTACTTC. This codes for CASSKDTSYEQYF.

This chain uses TRBV7-2 with TRBJ1-5, with D possibly TRBD1 on 5 matching bases. Looked up from germline, CDR1 is SGHTA and CDR2 is FQGNSA. This CDR3 has 17 residues. Trimming cost V 5 bases and J 1 base, with 18 bases left between them. The CDR3 DNA follows: TGTGCCAGCAGCCCCCGTTCGGGAGGGGACAGCAATCAGCCCCAGCATTTT. Translation: CASSPRSGGDSNQPQHF.

V usage is TRBV19 and J usage is TRBJ1-1; D unresolved. This CDR3 comprises 15 residues. Per germline, CDR1 LNHDA and CDR2 SQIVND (reference sequence). Trimming took off 5 bases at V and 1 base at J, with 14 bases between the two ends. The CDR3 DNA is TGTGCCAGTAGTCCGGTCCAGAGTCAGAACACTGAAGCTTTCTTT. Translating gives CASSPVQSQNTEAFF. Looking up the rest from reference TRBV19 and TRBJ1-1 gives the full variable domain: DGGITQSPKYLFRKEGQNVTLSCEQNLNHDAMYWYRQDPGQGLRLIYYSQIVNDFQKGDIAEGYSVSREKKESFPLTVTSAQKNPTAFYLCASSPVQSQNTEAFFGQGTRLTVV.

The CDR3 here is CASSLAVSGSGEQFF. DNA of the CDR3: TGTGCCAGCAGCTTAGCTGTTAGCGGGAGTGGGGAGCAGTTCTTC. This chain uses TRBV7-9 with TRBJ2-1; 9 bases line up with TRBD2. The germline gives CDR1 SEHNR, CDR2 FQNEAQ (reference sequence). This CDR3 contains 15 residues. The J segment lost 10 bases and the V segment lost 0 bases, leaving 7 bases of the junction unmatched. The entire variable domain, with the rest obtained from reference TRBV7-9 and TRBJ2-1, is as follows: DTGVSQNPRHKITKRGQNVTFRCDPISEHNRLYWYRQTLGQGPEFLTYFQNEAQLEKSRLLSDRFSAERPKGSFSTLEIQRTEQGDSAMYLCASSLAVSGSGEQFFGPGTRLTVL.

The chain combines TRBV7-3 with TRBJ2-3; 14 nucleotides match TRBD2. The CDR3 extends over 16 amino acids. From germline, CDR1 is SGHTA and CDR2 FQGTGA. The trim removed 3 bases at V and 6 bases at J, leaving 5 bases unmatched. This CDR3 is CASSLGLAGALDTQYF. The DNA for the CDR3 is TGTGCCAGCAGCTTGGGACTAGCGGGAGCCCTGGATACGCAGTATTTT.

This clone has only a few counts. The V and J genes are TRBV11-3 and TRBJ1-1, with D tentatively TRBD1 (6 bases). This CDR3 is built from 13 residues. The germline CDR1 and CDR2 sequences are SGHNT and YENEEA. V was shortened by 5 bases and J by 5 bases, with 12 bases between the two germline ends. The CDR3 spells CASSRQGRTEAFF. The CDR3 bases are TGTGCCAGCAGCAGGCAGGGGCGAACTGAAGCTTTCTTT.

This clone was observed once. The chain uses TRBV19 and TRBJ1-2; possibly TRBD1 for D (5 bases). CDR1 LNHDA and CDR2 SQIVND come from the germline V gene (reference sequence). The CDR3 has 15 residues. The V end was cut by 4 bases, the J end by 4 bases, with 16 bases between. CDR3 sequence: CASSSPRGSSYGYTF. DNA of the CDR3: TGTGCCAGTAGTAGCCCGCGGGGGTCCTCCTATGGCTACACCTTC.